The clone carrying this T cell receptor beta chain has more than one count but fewer than ten. Germline V gives CDR1 SGHAT, CDR2 FQNNGV. This CDR3 has 12 amino acids. V was clipped by 8 bases and J by 5 bases, with 12 bases between them. This sample was taken from a study of T-cell memory formation after mild COVID-19. MiXCR, applied by TCRdb to the 5' RACE reads, yields one record per CDR3 protein. This table holds some 320,000 distinct CDR3 sequences, roughly 15% found once. The chain employs TRBV11-2 and TRBJ2-5; weak D call: TRBD2 (7 bases). This clonotype was sampled from a man younger than 30 who had mild COVID-19 (a few samples of this study predate the infection). Cell type and time point are not known. The sequenced sample consisted of PBMCs or a T cell subset sorted from them (not recorded which). This CDR3 reads CASRGAWETQYF. The CDR3 region has the DNA TGTGCCAGCCGGGGGGCGTGGGAGACCCAGTACTTC. Complete variable domain (other parts from reference TRBV11-2 and TRBJ2-5): EAGVAQSPRYKIIEKRQSVAFWCNPISGHATLYWYQQILGQGPKLLIQFQNNGVVDDSQLPKDRFSAERLKGVDSTLKIQPAKLEDSAVYLCASRGAWETQYFGPGTRLLVL.